This TCR beta chain originates from a study of beta chain features in type 1 diabetes (dated by TCRdb to 2017 to 2018). For the wider study: Patients and healthy donors did not differ in mean age, gender distribution, total cell number or subset yield. Across all samples, around 100 million sorted cells were examined, and cell number per subset correlated strongly with RNA yield. Regulatory and stem cell-like memory subsets were obtained from only 8 patients and about 8 healthy donors, while naive and central memory subsets were obtained from all 30 or so donors. In the study, recently diagnosed type 1 diabetes patients and matched healthy donors were compared on the TCRB repertoires of their sorted circulating CD4+ T cell subsets.

The entire isolated RNA was reverse transcribed using the High Capacity cDNA Reverse Transcription Kit, and thus expressed TCRB transcripts were sequenced. Deep immunoSEQ sequencing was applied to naive, central memory and regulatory T cell samples, giving an average of about 3.57 million total reads per sample. Sorted cells were lysed in RLT buffer, and RNA was extracted using DNase-treated RNeasy Micro or Mini kits according to cell number. To prevent cross-contamination, every cell subset was processed on its own, while patient and healthy donor samples were processed together. The immunoSEQ multiplex PCR was used to amplify TCRB sequences from cDNA, generating 87-bp fragments that spanned the CDR3 region. Amplicons were sequenced on the Illumina HiSeq platform. The paper's data handling went like this. Synthetic template baselines were used to correct PCR bias computationally, reads within Hamming distance 2 were collapsed together, and singletons that could not be merged were discarded. Reads were aligned to IMGT to assign V, D and J genes, CDR3 length, and insertions or deletions at six rearrangement sites. Within each subset, clonotype counts were normalized to sorted cell number, after which true diversity and Gini coefficients were computed with the tcR R package. Repertoire sharing was quantified using the overlap coefficient calculated on TCRB nucleotide sequences. TCRdb mirrors the immuneACCESS table, restricted to in-frame sequences. Some clones are absent from its copies; in checked studies, under half trace to an unresolved V gene, and the reason for the others is unknown. V and J calls and clone size are copied from that table; D and trimming were computed from the DNA. The sample table holds 140,000 or so clones, of which around a tenth were seen once. In total, the top ten clones hold 0.68% of the sample.

Each donor gave one peripheral blood draw, averaging approximately 0.12 L, which was collected into heparinised tubes. Naive, central memory, regulatory and stem cell-like memory CD4+ T cells were sorted on a BD FACSAria II using a panel including CD45RO, CCR7, CD25, CD127, CD95 and CD27. A purity above 98% was achieved for all sorted populations. Right away, PBMCs were isolated by Lymphoprep density gradient centrifugation and were stained directly, with no culture step. To minimize batch effects, samples were stained and sorted in pairs, one healthy donor with one patient per experiment. The CDR3 goes from the cysteine to the phenylalanine over 14 residues. Only the CDR3 DNA is retained, 42 bases long and in frame from the first base. From a lookup of the germline V gene, CDR1 and CDR2 are LGHNA and YNFKEQ. Unmatched junction bases come to 2, with V trimmed by 3 bases and J by 2 bases. Overall results and qualifications from the work: PCR might favor shorter templates, but patient and control samples were amplified and corrected together, so any skew would affect both groups equally. At VDJ recombination sites, patients with type 1 diabetes made fewer insertions and deleted more nucleotides, a pattern implying thymic rearrangement abnormalities. Only small numbers of individuals were included in the HLA sub-analyses, which left unresolved whether HLA type had any influence on TCRB rearrangement. A moderate but significant shortening of TCRB CDR3 length was observed in type 1 diabetes patients in all four CD4+ subsets. Because cDNA was sequenced instead of genomic DNA, highly expressing activated cells could be over-represented, though the groups showed no difference in activation or CD3 levels. Naive, central memory and regulatory TCRB repertoires appeared to be more alike among patients than among healthy donors.

Details on this clone: Its cognate antigen has yet to be identified. No much larger clone exists at a distance of one base, and base qualities are not known.

The origin of this receptor is a man between 18 and 29 years old in good health. Sequencing was performed on central memory CD4+ T cells from blood. Here the chain combines TRBV4-2 and TRBJ2-7; 9 bases in the middle match TRBD1. The CDR3 is CASSQGQGTYEQYF. The sequenced DNA: TGTGCCAGCAGCCAGGGACAGGGAACCTACGAGCAGTACTTC.